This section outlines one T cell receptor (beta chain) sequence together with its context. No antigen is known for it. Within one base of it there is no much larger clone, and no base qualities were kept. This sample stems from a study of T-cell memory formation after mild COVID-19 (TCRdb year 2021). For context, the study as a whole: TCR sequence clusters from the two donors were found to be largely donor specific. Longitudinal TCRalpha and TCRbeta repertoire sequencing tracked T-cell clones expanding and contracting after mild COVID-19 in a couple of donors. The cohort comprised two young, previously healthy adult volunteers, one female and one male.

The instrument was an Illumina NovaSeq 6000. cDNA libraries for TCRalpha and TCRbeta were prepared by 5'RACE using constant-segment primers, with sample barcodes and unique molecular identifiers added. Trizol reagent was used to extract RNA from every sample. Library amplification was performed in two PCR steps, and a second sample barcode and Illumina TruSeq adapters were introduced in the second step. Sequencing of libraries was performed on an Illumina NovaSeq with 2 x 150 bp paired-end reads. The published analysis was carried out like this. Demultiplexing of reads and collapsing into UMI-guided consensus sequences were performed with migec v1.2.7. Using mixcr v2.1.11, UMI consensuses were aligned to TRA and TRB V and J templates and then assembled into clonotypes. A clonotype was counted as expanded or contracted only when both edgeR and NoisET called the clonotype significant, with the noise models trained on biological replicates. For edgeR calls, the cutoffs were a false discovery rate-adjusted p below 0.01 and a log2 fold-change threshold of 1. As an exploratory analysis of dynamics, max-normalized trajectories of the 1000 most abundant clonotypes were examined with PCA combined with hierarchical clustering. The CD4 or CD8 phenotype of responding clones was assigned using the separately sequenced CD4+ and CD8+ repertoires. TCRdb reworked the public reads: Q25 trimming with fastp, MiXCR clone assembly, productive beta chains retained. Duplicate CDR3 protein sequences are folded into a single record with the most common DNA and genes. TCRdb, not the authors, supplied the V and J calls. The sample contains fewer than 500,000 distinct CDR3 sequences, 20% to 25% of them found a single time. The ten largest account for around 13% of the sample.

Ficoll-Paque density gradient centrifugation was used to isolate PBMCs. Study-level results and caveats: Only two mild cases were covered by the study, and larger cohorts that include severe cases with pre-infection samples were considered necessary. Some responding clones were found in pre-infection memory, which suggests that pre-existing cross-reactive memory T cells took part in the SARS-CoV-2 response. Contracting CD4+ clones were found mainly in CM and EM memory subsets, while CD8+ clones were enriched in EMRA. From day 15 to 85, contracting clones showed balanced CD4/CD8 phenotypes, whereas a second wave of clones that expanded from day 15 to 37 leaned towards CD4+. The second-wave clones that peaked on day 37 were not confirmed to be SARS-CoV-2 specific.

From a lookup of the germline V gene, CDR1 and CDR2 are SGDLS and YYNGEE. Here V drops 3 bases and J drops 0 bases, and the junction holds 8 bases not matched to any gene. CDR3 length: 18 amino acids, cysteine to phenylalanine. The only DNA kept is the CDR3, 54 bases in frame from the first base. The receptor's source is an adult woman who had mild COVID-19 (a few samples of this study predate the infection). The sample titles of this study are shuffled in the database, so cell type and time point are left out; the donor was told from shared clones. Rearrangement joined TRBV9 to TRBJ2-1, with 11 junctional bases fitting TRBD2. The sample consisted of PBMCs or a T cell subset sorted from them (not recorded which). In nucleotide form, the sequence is TGTGCCAGCAGCGGACCGGGTACTAGCGGGAGCTCCTACAATGAGCAGTTCTTC. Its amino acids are CASSGPGTSGSSYNEQFF.